This T cell receptor (beta chain) was found in a study of blood T cell repertoires in COVID-19. Sequencing used immunoSEQ multiplex PCR; TCRdb keeps in-frame clones, though not all of them. In the table there are 200,000 to 250,000 clones, about 87% of which are singletons. CDR1 is SGHTA, CDR2 FQGNSA, per germline. The CDR3 has 16 amino acids. Between the trimmed V and J ends, which lost 3 bases and 5 bases, there was a span of 17 bases. This sequence joins TRBV7-2 and TRBJ2-4, with TRBD2 as a possible D gene (6 bases). The clonotype was recovered from a woman aged 50 to 65 who had recovered from COVID-19. Source material: PBMCs or T cells enriched from blood (not recorded which). CDR3 bases: TGTGCCAGCAGCTTGGCCGCGGGACTCCTAGAAAACATTCAGTACTTC. Amino acids: CASSLAAGLLENIQYF.